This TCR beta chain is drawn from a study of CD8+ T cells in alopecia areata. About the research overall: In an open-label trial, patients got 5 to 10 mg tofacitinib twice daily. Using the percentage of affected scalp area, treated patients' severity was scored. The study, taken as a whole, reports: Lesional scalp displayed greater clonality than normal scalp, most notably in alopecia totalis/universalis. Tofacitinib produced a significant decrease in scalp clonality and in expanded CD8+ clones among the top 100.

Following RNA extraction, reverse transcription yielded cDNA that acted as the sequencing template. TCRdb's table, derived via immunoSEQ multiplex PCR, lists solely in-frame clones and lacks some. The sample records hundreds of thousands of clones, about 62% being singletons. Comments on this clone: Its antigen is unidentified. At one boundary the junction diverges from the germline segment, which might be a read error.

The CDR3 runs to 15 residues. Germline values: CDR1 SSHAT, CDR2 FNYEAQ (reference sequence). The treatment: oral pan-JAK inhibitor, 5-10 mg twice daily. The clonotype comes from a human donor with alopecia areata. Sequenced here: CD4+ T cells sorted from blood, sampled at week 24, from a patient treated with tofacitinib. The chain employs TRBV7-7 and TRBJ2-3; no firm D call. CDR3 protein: CASSSTPGRTDTQYF. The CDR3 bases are TGTGCTAGCAGTTCGACTCCGGGCCGCACAGATACGCAGTATTTT.